The 23 T cell receptor beta chains below all came from one sample that was sequenced in a study of blood T cells in healthy people across ages. Combining a sample-barcoded 5' primer with a J-beta primer mix, a second PCR ran for about 6 to 12 cycles. TCRdb analysed the 5' RACE reads with MiXCR anew, one entry per CDR3 protein. The table includes hundreds of thousands of distinct CDR3 sequences, 45% to 50% detected once. Specimen: blood. These receptors all come from a woman aged 60 to 75 in good health.

The chain combines TRBV9 with TRBJ2-1; the match to TRBD2 covers 8 bases. Germline V CDR1 and CDR2: SGDLS, YYNGEE. This CDR3 contains 16 residues. The trim removed 2 bases at V and 1 base at J, leaving 5 bases unmatched. This chain's CDR3 is CASSVSGISSYNEQFF. As DNA, the CDR3 is TGTGCCAGCAGCGTTAGCGGGATTTCGTCCTACAATGAGCAGTTCTTC. The entire variable domain, with the rest obtained from reference TRBV9 and TRBJ2-1, is as follows: DSGVTQTPKHLITATGQRVTLRCSPRSGDLSVYWYQQSLDQGLQFLIQYYNGEERAKGNILERFSAQQFPDLHSELNLSSLELGDSALYFCASSVSGISSYNEQFFGPGTRLTVL.

This clonotype was counted only a few times. The CDR3 reads CASRLLAGDYNEQYF. The CDR3 bases are TGTGCCAGCAGGCTACTAGCGGGAGACTACAATGAGCAGTACTTC. The genes are TRBV12-3 or TRBV12-4 and TRBJ2-5; TRBD2 aligns across 11 bases. This CDR3 is built from 15 residues. V was clipped by 6 bases and J by 11 bases; unmatched bases: 14.

This clonotype was observed a handful of times. The J gene is TRBJ2-7, the V gene TRBV4-3; D may match TRBD1 or TRBD2 (5 bases each). CDR3 length: 15 amino acids. Germline lookup yields CDR1 LGHNA and CDR2 YSLEER. V was shortened by 1 base and J by 2 bases, with 12 bases between the two germline ends. The CDR3 DNA sequence: TGCGCCAGCAGCCAAGTATACGGGGCGCCCTACGAGCAGTACTTC. Amino acids: CASSQVYGAPYEQYF.

Comments on this clonotype: A much larger clone differs from this one at a single base, so this may be a read error. V gene TRBV20-1 combines with J gene TRBJ2-3; 10 bases agree with TRBD2. There are 16 residues in the CDR3. The V gene's germline CDR1 is DFQATT and CDR2 SNEGSKA (reference sequence). In DNA form, the CDR3 reads TGCAGTACTAGAATCAGCGGGAGGGTTAGCACAGATACGCAGTATTTT. Translated, it gives CSTRISGRVSTDTQYF.

V usage is TRBV20-1 and J usage is TRBJ2-7; 8 bases match TRBD1. The V and J ends lost 6 bases and 1 base, in that order; junction bases with no gene match: 5. The CDR3 loop spans 13 amino acids. Germline V gene lookup returns CDR1 DFQATT and CDR2 SNEGSKA (reference sequence). The CDR3 region is CSARGQESYEQYF. The CDR3 region has the DNA TGCAGTGCCAGGGGACAGGAGTCCTACGAGCAGTACTTC.

The chain has TRBV7-3 and TRBJ2-1; 14 nucleotides match TRBD2. J lost 9 bases, V lost 4 bases, and 5 bases had no gene match. The CDR3 length is 15 residues. CDR1 is SGHTA and CDR2 is FQGTGA in the germline V gene. The CDR3: CASSSGLAGASEQFF. In nucleotides, the CDR3 is TGTGCCAGCAGCTCGGGACTAGCGGGAGCATCTGAGCAGTTCTTC.

The chain uses TRBV20-1 and TRBJ2-7, with D perhaps being TRBD1 or TRBD2 (5 bases each). The ends were cut back, 6 bases at V and 3 bases at J, with 18 bases in the middle. The CDR3 is 14 amino acids. CDR1 is DFQATT and CDR2 is SNEGSKA in the germline V gene (reference sequence). The chain's CDR3 is CSATDGTVRYEQYF. The CDR3 DNA sequence: TGCAGTGCCACCGATGGGACCGTCCGCTACGAGCAGTACTTC.

V gene TRBV4-2 combines with J gene TRBJ2-1; D is possibly TRBD2 (5 bases). The germline V gene encodes CDR1 LGHNA and CDR2 YNFKEQ. Trimming shortened V by 7 bases and J by 4 bases, and 20 bases separated the two germline ends. CDR3 length equals 16 residues. The CDR3 DNA reads as TGTGCCAGCACCCCAATTGGAGGCCAGACTTACAATGAGCAGTTCTTC. Its translation: CASTPIGGQTYNEQFF.

This sequence joins TRBV3-1 and TRBJ2-3, with TRBD2 as a possible D gene (6 bases). The CDR3 has 15 amino acids. Trimming left V 2 bases short and J 2 bases short, with 11 bases between. Germline lookup yields CDR1 LGHDT and CDR2 YNNKEL (reference sequence). The CDR3 DNA reads TGTGCCAGCAGCCAACGTACGGGACTCACAGATACGCAGTATTTT. Encoded protein: CASSQRTGLTDTQYF.

This clonotype has just a few counts. The V and J genes are TRBV9 and TRBJ2-3; D might be TRBD2 (6 bases). The V gene lost 1 base and the J gene lost 6 bases, with 18 bases spanning the gap. Looked up from germline, CDR1 is SGDLS and CDR2 is YYNGEE. The CDR3 is 16 residues long. Here the CDR3 reads CASSVTGGNGYDTQYF. The DNA of the CDR3 is TGTGCCAGCAGCGTAACCGGCGGGAACGGCTACGATACGCAGTATTTT.

J is TRBJ2-7 and V is TRBV30, with 9 bases identical to TRBD1. J lost 4 bases, V lost 3 bases, and 7 bases had no gene match. The CDR3 extends over 14 amino acids. Germline lookup yields CDR1 GTSNPN and CDR2 SVGIG (reference sequence). CDR3 residues: CAWRRGGQGYEQYF. The CDR3 nucleotides are TGTGCCTGGAGGCGCGGGGGACAGGGATACGAGCAGTACTTC.

V usage is TRBV6-2 or TRBV6-3 and J usage is TRBJ1-1, with 8 bases lining up with TRBD1. This CDR3 is built from 15 residues. With 6 bases clipped from V and 4 bases from J, the junction kept 10 bases outside the gene matches. Germline V gene data show CDR1 as MNHEY and CDR2 as SVGEGT. The CDR3 loop is CASRDQGAPSTEAFF. For the CDR3, the DNA is TGTGCCAGCAGAGACCAGGGGGCCCCCAGCACTGAAGCTTTCTTT.

The CDR3 DNA follows: TGTGCCAGCAGCCACACAGGGCCTAGTCAGCCCCAGCATTTT. This translates into CASSHTGPSQPQHF. This chain links TRBV3-1 with TRBJ1-5; possible D gene TRBD1, 6 bases. In germline, CDR1 is LGHDT, CDR2 YNNKEL (reference sequence). V was trimmed by 3 bases and J by 6 bases, leaving 12 bases between them. The CDR3 spans 14 residues.

This sequence joins TRBV7-8 and TRBJ2-7; 10 bases match TRBD2. The germline V gene encodes CDR1 SGHVS and CDR2 FQNEAQ. The CDR3 has 15 residues. The J segment lost 2 bases and the V segment lost 1 base, leaving 2 bases of the junction unmatched. The CDR3, as DNA: TGTGCCAGCAGCTTAGTAGCGGGGGGCCCCTACGAGCAGTACTTC. This sequence encodes CASSLVAGGPYEQYF.

This chain uses TRBV3-1 with TRBJ1-2; D is possibly TRBD1 (5 bases). CDR1 is LGHDT and CDR2 is YNNKEL in the germline V gene (reference sequence). V gave up 4 bases and J gave up 6 bases, with 21 bases separating them. This CDR3 has 16 residues. This chain's CDR3 is CASSRPIEGFGNGYTF. The CDR3 DNA is TGTGCCAGCAGCCGCCCTATCGAGGGGTTCGGAAATGGCTACACCTTC.

The chain employs TRBV5-1 and TRBJ2-3, with D perhaps TRBD1 or TRBD2 (5 bases each). Germline V gene data show CDR1 as SGHRS and CDR2 as YFSETQ. The V end lost 5 bases, the J end lost 1 base, and 11 bases lay between the germline ends. This CDR3 is 14 amino acids long. CDR3 in DNA: TGCGCCAGCAGTGCCGGGACCCGCACAGATACGCAGTATTTT. It codes for CASSAGTRTDTQYF.

The chain combines TRBV11-2 with TRBJ1-2, with a possible D match to TRBD1 (6 bases). Trimming shortened V by 3 bases and J by 4 bases, and 15 bases separated the two germline ends. Germline V gives CDR1 SGHAT, CDR2 FQNNGV. The CDR3 length is 15 residues. The CDR3 is CASSLRQAESYGYTF. In nucleotides, the CDR3 is TGTGCCAGCAGCTTGCGACAGGCGGAGAGCTATGGCTACACCTTC.

V and J are TRBV5-1 and TRBJ2-5; TRBD2 might be the D (6 bases). The J call could be wrong; TRBJ2-7 is a better fit for the DNA end. CDR1 and CDR2 (germline): SGHRS, YFSETQ. The CDR3 covers 14 residues. The CDR3 region has the DNA TGCGCCAGCCGACCGGGGGAAAGCGTTTACGAGCAGTACTTC. Its protein product is CASRPGESVYEQYF.

This chain joins TRBV5-5 and TRBJ2-3; D ambiguous. Trimming removed 0 bases from V and 2 bases from J, with 7 bases in between. Per the germline V gene, CDR1 is SGHKS and CDR2 is YYEKEE (reference sequence). The CDR3 covers 14 residues. The chain's CDR3 is CASSLDYFTDTQYF. The CDR3 DNA reads as TGTGCCAGCAGCTTGGACTACTTCACAGATACGCAGTATTTT.

V gene TRBV6-1 combines with J gene TRBJ2-5; a weak D match, TRBD2 (6 bases). CDR1 is MNHNS, CDR2 SASEGT, per germline. The CDR3 has 15 amino acids. V lost 3 bases and J 6 bases, leaving 17 bases between the germline ends. This CDR3 is CASSEPGTLGQTQYF. In DNA form, the CDR3 reads TGTGCCAGCAGTGAGCCCGGGACTCTCGGCCAGACCCAGTACTTC.

The count of this clonotype is one. It may be a read error: a sequence one base away is much more abundant. The chain is built from TRBV29-1 and TRBJ2-4; 15 positions agree with TRBD2. Germline CDR1 reads SQVTM; CDR2 reads ANQGSEA. This CDR3 has 16 amino acids. Losses at the gene ends were 6 bases for V and 13 bases for J; bases not matched to a gene: 16. The CDR3 DNA is TGCAGCGTAAACGGAGGACTAGCGGGAGGGCCCTACAAGCAGTACTTC. This translates into CSVNGGLAGGPYKQYF.

The chain combines TRBV7-8 with TRBJ1-5, with D perhaps TRBD1 (5 bases). The CDR3 is 17 residues long. CDR1 is SGHVS and CDR2 is FQNEAQ in the germline V gene. V was cut by 6 bases and J by 2 bases, with 20 bases left in between. CDR3 DNA sequence: TGTGCCAGCAGTTCTGGCGCGGGCGCCAGGGGCAATCAGCCCCAGCATTTT. The encoded protein is CASSSGAGARGNQPQHF.

Note on this clonotype: A much larger clone sits a single nucleotide away, making a read error possible. This chain links TRBV29-1 with TRBJ2-7, with D maybe TRBD1 (5 bases). V lost 4 bases, J lost 6 bases, and 13 bases lay in between. The CDR3 covers 12 residues. Germline V gives CDR1 SQVTM, CDR2 ANQGSEA. The CDR3: CSVGAGMIEQYF. CDR3 in DNA: TGCAGCGTTGGCGCAGGGATGATCGAGCAGTACTTC.